The 29 T cell receptor beta chains below all came from one sample that was sequenced in a study of T cells in narcolepsy listed by TCRdb under 2018. The library was generated by the immunoSEQ multiplex PCR assay. The source is immuneACCESS, and TCRdb retained only in-frame sequences with V and J called. Part of the clones is not carried over; for the studies checked, unresolved V genes explain less than half of this, and the remainder is unexplained. Here the sample has 25,000 to 35,000 clones; 90% occur a single time. The ten largest clones take up approximately 1.2% of the sample. The sample was CD45RA- memory CD4+ T cells from PBMCs. What this sample's cell subset or site label stands for: memory T cells sorted ex vivo from peripheral blood. The source is a human donor with narcolepsy.

This rearrangement joins TRBV6-8 to TRBJ2-2; D is unresolved. CDR1 is MNHGY, CDR2 SAAAGT, per germline. The CDR3 extends over 11 amino acids. V lost 7 bases and J 2 bases, leaving 2 bases between the germline ends. As DNA, the CDR3 is TGTGCCAGCAAAAACACCGGGGAGCTGTTTTTT. This encodes CASKNTGELFF.

This chain uses TRBV27 with TRBJ2-5; D is perhaps TRBD2 (5 bases). Germline values: CDR1 MNHEY, CDR2 SMNVEV (reference sequence). Trimming stripped 8 bases from V and 5 bases from J, with 21 bases between. This CDR3 has 15 amino acids. Written as DNA, the CDR3 is TGTGCCAGCCGTGGTTCAACTAGGTCGGGGGAGACCCAGTACTTC. It translates to CASRGSTRSGETQYF.

This chain uses TRBV30 with TRBJ2-1; TRBD2 agrees at 14 bases. Germline CDR1 and CDR2: GTSNPN and SVGIG (reference sequence). V was clipped by 0 bases and J by 7 bases; unmatched bases: 2. CDR3 length: 15 residues. DNA of the CDR3: TGTGCCTGGAGTGTAGGGACTAGCGGGAGAAATGAGCAGTTCTTC. Its protein is CAWSVGTSGRNEQFF.

V and J are TRBV25-1 and TRBJ2-7; a weak D match, TRBD1 (6 bases). Trimming removed 7 bases at V and 2 bases at J, with 12 bases between. Germline-derived CDR1 and CDR2 are MGHDK and SYGVNS. The CDR3 spans 13 residues. The CDR3 region has the DNA TGTGCCAGCACCACAGGGAAGGCCTACGAGCAGTACTTC. Translated: CASTTGKAYEQYF.

The V and J genes are TRBV5-4 and TRBJ2-7; possible D gene TRBD1, 5 bases. Germline values: CDR1 SGHNT, CDR2 YYREEE (reference sequence). This CDR3 comprises 14 residues. The CDR3 DNA reads TGTGCTGGCAGCTCGAGACAGAGTCCCTACGAGCAGTACTTC. Translating gives CAGSSRQSPYEQYF.

This clone appeared a few times. The gene calls are TRBV19 and TRBJ2-3; TRBD1 aligns across 9 bases. CDR3 size: 15 residues. V was pared by 4 bases and J by 4 bases, with 6 bases of the junction left unmatched. The germline CDR1 and CDR2 sequences are LNHDA and SQIVND (reference sequence). CDR3: CASSKGDRVSDTQYF. DNA of the CDR3: TGTGCCAGTAGTAAGGGGGACAGGGTATCAGATACGCAGTATTTT.

The CDR3 bases are TGTGCCACCAGCAGAGGCGAGCCAGGGCCCCAGCATTTT. The encoded protein is CATSRGEPGPQHF. The rearrangement uses TRBV15 and TRBJ1-5; D is uncertain. Germline V gene lookup returns CDR1 LNHNV and CDR2 YYDKDF (reference sequence). The length of the CDR3 is 13 residues. V was trimmed by 1 base and J by 9 bases, leaving 10 bases between them.

The chain uses TRBV5-4 and TRBJ1-1, with 11 bases identical to TRBD1. Trimming at V came to 1 base and at J to 5 bases, leaving 4 bases not matched to a gene. The CDR3 spans 15 residues. CDR1 is SGHNT and CDR2 is YYREEE in the germline V gene (reference sequence). The CDR3 DNA follows: TGTGCCAGCAGCTTGCCGGGACAGGGGGGAACTGAAGCTTTCTTT. Translated: CASSLPGQGGTEAFF.

The CDR3 region is CASSFSTWLAVMNYEQYF. The DNA of the CDR3 is TGTGCCAGCAGTTTCTCCACCTGGCTAGCGGTAATGAACTACGAGCAGTACTTC. V usage is TRBV28 and J usage is TRBJ2-7; 7 positions agree with TRBD2. The junction had 17 bases not matched to a gene; V was cut back by 3 bases and J by 3 bases. The CDR3 sequence is 18 residues long. The germline gives CDR1 MDHEN, CDR2 SYDVKM.

The chain uses TRBV4-2 and TRBJ2-1, with D hard to call. V dropped 0 bases and J dropped 1 base, with 4 bases sitting between them. This CDR3 spans 14 amino acids. Germline loops: CDR1 LGHNA, CDR2 YNFKEQ. The CDR3 sequence: CASSQELSYNEQFF. The CDR3 DNA sequence: TGTGCCAGCAGCCAAGAACTTTCCTACAATGAGCAGTTCTTC.

This clone turned up a few times. The chain carries TRBV2 and TRBJ2-3; D is perhaps TRBD1 (5 bases). The CDR3 spans 19 residues. Trimming cost V 3 bases and J 0 bases, with 22 bases left between them. Germline V gene lookup returns CDR1 SNHLY and CDR2 FYNNEI. This CDR3 is CASSDGPSPAGISTDTQYF. The CDR3 DNA follows: TGTGCCAGCAGTGATGGCCCCTCCCCGGCAGGGATTAGCACAGATACGCAGTATTTT.

The genes are TRBV7-2 and TRBJ1-5, with 7 nucleotides matching TRBD1. After removal of 3 bases from V and 0 bases from J, the junction contained 5 bases not matched to a gene. Germline CDR1 and CDR2: SGHTA and FQGNSA. This CDR3 is built from 16 residues. The chain's CDR3 is CASSLIQGYSNQPQHF. The CDR3 coding sequence is TGTGCCAGCAGCTTGATACAGGGGTATAGCAATCAGCCCCAGCATTTT.

The rearrangement uses TRBV5-4 and TRBJ1-1; 8 bases match TRBD1. The CDR3 contains 16 residues. V lost 4 bases to trimming and J lost 1 base; unmatched junction nucleotides: 9. Germline lookup yields CDR1 SGHNT and CDR2 YYREEE (reference sequence). CDR3 sequence (DNA): TGTGCCAGCAGCCCAGGGACAGGATCATCGAACACTGAAGCTTTCTTT. Translating it yields CASSPGTGSSNTEAFF.

The V call is TRBV6-6, the J call TRBJ2-3; D gene unclear. V shed 4 bases and J shed 4 bases, with 3 bases lying between them. Germline CDR1 reads MNHNY; CDR2 reads SVGAGI (reference sequence). The length of the CDR3 is 11 residues. CDR3 in amino acids: CASSLSDTQYF. The CDR3 DNA sequence: TGTGCCAGCAGTTTGTCAGATACGCAGTATTTT.

The CDR3 DNA reads TGCGCCAGCAGCCAAGAACAGTATAATTCACCCCTCCACTTT. Encoded protein: CASSQEQYNSPLHF. The chain joins TRBV4-3 to TRBJ1-6; D ambiguous. In germline, CDR1 is LGHNA, CDR2 YSLEER. The V end lost 0 bases, the J end lost 4 bases, and 4 bases lay between the germline ends. This CDR3 is built from 14 residues.

The chain combines TRBV2 with TRBJ1-2, with D possibly matching TRBD1 (6 bases). Germline values: CDR1 SNHLY, CDR2 FYNNEI. This CDR3 comprises 14 residues. The germline V and J ends were trimmed by 2 bases and 6 bases, with 13 bases remaining between them. The CDR3 sequence: CASSESGALDGYTF. CDR3 nucleotide sequence: TGTGCCAGCAGTGAATCAGGGGCGCTGGATGGCTACACCTTC. Drawing the rest from reference TRBV2 and TRBJ1-2, the complete variable domain is EPEVTQTPSHQVTQMGQEVILRCVPISNHLYFYWYRQILGQKVEFLVSFYNNEISEKSEIFDDQFSVERPDGSNFTLKIRSTKLEDSAMYFCASSESGALDGYTFGSGTRLTVV.

In its sample, this clone was seen once. This chain uses TRBV5-1 with TRBJ1-3, with a tentative D call TRBD1 (6 bases). This CDR3 region has 16 residues. CDR1 SGHRS and CDR2 YFSETQ come from the germline V gene. Trimming pared 0 bases from V and 0 bases from J, leaving 10 bases between. CDR3 sequence: CASSLAGVDSGNTIYF. The CDR3 DNA sequence: TGCGCCAGCAGCTTGGCAGGGGTTGACTCTGGAAACACCATATATTTT.

This sequence joins TRBV6-5 and TRBJ1-5, with D tentatively TRBD1 (6 bases). Germline V lookup: CDR1 MNHEY, CDR2 SVGAGI. CDR3 length equals 15 residues. V was pared by 6 bases and J by 1 base, with 13 bases between. The CDR3 spells CASSPDSLSNQPQHF. CDR3 bases: TGTGCCAGCAGCCCGGACAGTCTCAGCAATCAGCCCCAGCATTTT.

The V call is TRBV30, the J call TRBJ1-1, with a possible D match to TRBD1 (6 bases). The CDR3 runs 11 residues. Trimming removed 6 bases at V and 6 bases at J, with 11 bases between. Germline V lookup: CDR1 GTSNPN, CDR2 SVGIG (reference sequence). In DNA form, the CDR3 reads TGTGCCTGCAACAGGGACTCTGAAGCTTTCTTT. Protein sequence: CACNRDSEAFF.

The chain combines TRBV30 with TRBJ1-3; TRBD1 matches 7 bases. Germline assignment: CDR1 GTSNPN and CDR2 SVGIG (reference sequence). The CDR3 is 15 residues long. Germline trimming cut 1 base from V and 4 bases from J; bases unmatched to any gene: 7. Here the CDR3 reads CAWSGRQGTGNTIYF. The CDR3 DNA sequence: TGTGCCTGGAGTGGACGACAGGGAACCGGAAACACCATATATTTT. Looking up the rest from reference TRBV30 and TRBJ1-3 gives the full variable domain: SQTIHQWPATLVQPVGSPLSLECTVEGTSNPNLYWYRQAAGRGLQLLFYSVGIGQISSEVPQNLSASRPQDRQFILSSKKLLLSDSGFYLCAWSGRQGTGNTIYFGEGSWLTVV.

The chain recombines TRBV25-1 with TRBJ1-1; 8 nucleotides line up with TRBD1. Germline V lookup: CDR1 MGHDK, CDR2 SYGVNS. The trim removed 3 bases at V and 5 bases at J, leaving 2 bases unmatched. The CDR3 loop spans 13 amino acids. In nucleotides, the CDR3 is TGTGCCAGCAGTGACAGGGGGCTAACTGAAGCTTTCTTT. Residues: CASSDRGLTEAFF.

The rearrangement joins TRBV6-1 to TRBJ1-2, with 10 positions matching TRBD1. Germline V gene data show CDR1 as MNHNS and CDR2 as SASEGT. The V segment lost 4 bases and the J segment 5 bases; nucleotides outside the gene matches: 7. This CDR3 has 15 residues. CDR3 residues: CASSARTGGNYGYTF. The DNA for the CDR3 is TGTGCCAGCAGTGCGCGGACAGGGGGAAATTATGGCTACACCTTC.

The chain combines TRBV14 with TRBJ2-7, with D possibly TRBD2 on 5 matching bases. Trimming left V 0 bases short and J 6 bases short, with 15 bases between. CDR3 length equals 15 residues. Germline V gene data show CDR1 as SGHDN and CDR2 as FVKESK. The CDR3 region has the DNA TGTGCCAGCAGCCAAGATCACTCGCCCGAGGGCGAGCAGTACTTC. Translation gives CASSQDHSPEGEQYF.

The V and J genes are TRBV5-1 and TRBJ2-7, with a weak D call TRBD1 (6 bases). Germline values: CDR1 SGHRS, CDR2 YFSETQ. Trimming cost V 5 bases and J 0 bases, with 12 bases left between them. The CDR3 is 14 residues long. The CDR3 DNA is TGCGCCAGCAGAGGGGACATCCCCTCCTACGAGCAGTACTTC. The encoded protein is CASRGDIPSYEQYF.

The V call is TRBV10-1, the J call TRBJ1-1; D possibly corresponds to TRBD1 (6 bases). This CDR3 has 14 amino acids. Germline V gene lookup returns CDR1 WNHNN and CDR2 SYGVQD (reference sequence). Trimming cost V 0 bases and J 7 bases, with 12 bases left between them. The CDR3 nucleotides read TGCGCCAGCAGTGAGTCGGGGGGGCGGATTGAAGCTTTCTTT. Encoded protein: CASSESGGRIEAFF.

V usage is TRBV21-1 and J usage is TRBJ2-7; TRBD2 reflects the table's D call only, with no check against the DNA. TRBV21-1 corresponds to a pseudogene. This CDR3 region has 18 residues. Here the CDR3 reads CASSKALKRGQRAYEQYF. In nucleotides, the CDR3 is TGTGCCAGCAGCAAAGCGTTGAAGCGGGGGCAGAGGGCCTACGAGCAGTACTTC.

The sample holds one count of this clone. The chain recombines TRBV4-1 with TRBJ1-2; 7 bases align to TRBD1. V was clipped by 1 base and J by 5 bases; unmatched bases: 4. The CDR3 spans 14 residues. Germline V gene lookup returns CDR1 MGHRA and CDR2 YSYEKL. The CDR3 loop reads CASSQVGQSYGYTF. In DNA form, the CDR3 reads TGCGCCAGCAGCCAAGTGGGACAGAGTTATGGCTACACCTTC.

The CDR3 spells CASTGALNTGELFF. In nucleotides, the CDR3 is TGTGCCAGCACAGGAGCCTTGAACACCGGGGAGCTGTTTTTT. The chain joins TRBV11-2 to TRBJ2-2; D uncertain. V was trimmed by 7 bases and J by 1 base, leaving 10 bases between them. The germline CDR1 and CDR2 sequences are SGHAT and FQNNGV. There are 14 residues in the CDR3.

The V and J genes are TRBV2 and TRBJ2-1, with 11 bases that match TRBD2. The germline V gene encodes CDR1 SNHLY and CDR2 FYNNEI. V shed 4 bases and J 6 bases; nucleotides not matched to a gene: 14. CDR3 size: 18 residues. CDR3 sequence: CASSGRGWGTSGFNEQFF. CDR3 DNA: TGTGCCAGCAGTGGGAGGGGCTGGGGGACTAGCGGATTCAATGAGCAGTTCTTC. Based on the CDR3 plus reference TRBV2 and TRBJ2-1, the full variable domain is EPEVTQTPSHQVTQMGQEVILRCVPISNHLYFYWYRQILGQKVEFLVSFYNNEISEKSEIFDDQFSVERPDGSNFTLKIRSTKLEDSAMYFCASSGRGWGTSGFNEQFFGPGTRLTVL.